This record looks at one T cell receptor (beta chain) sequence and its context. Its target is not known. This entry belongs to a study of T cell responses to AZD1222 COVID-19 vaccine. Findings and limits, study-wide: Rises in breadth and depth of Spike-specific TCRs came after two AZD1222 doses. There were mostly white British donors and more females than males, and clonal diversity was possibly underestimated. Seropositive status at baseline applied to only a handful of AZD1222 recipients.

Germline-derived CDR1 and CDR2 are SQVTM and ANQGSEA. V lost 7 bases and J lost 5, with 8 bases in between. The CDR3 is 11 residues long. Profiling relied on immunoSEQ multiplex PCR, and the TCRdb table lists in-frame clones only, not all of them. The table lists about 54,000 clones, approximately 86% of them singletons. The sequence came from an adult who received the AZD1222 COVID-19 vaccine. The starting material was peripheral blood, obtained 28 days after the second AZD1222 dose. The V and J genes are TRBV29-1 and TRBJ2-2; D may be TRBD1 (5 bases). The CDR3 loop is CSARQTGELFF. The CDR3, as DNA: TGCAGCGCCAGACAGACCGGGGAGCTGTTTTTT.